This T cell receptor beta chain was identified in a study of shared clonotypes between healthy human individuals (dated by TCRdb to about 2020). Notes on the research overall: Three men and a couple of women, aged 18 to 49 years, made up the cohort. Between about 0.85 and 8.9 billion PBMCs per donor were obtained by leukapheresis. For each donor, three plates each were used for CD4 naive and CD4 memory, two plates were used for CD8 naive, and one plate was used for CD8 memory. Different laboratories and diverse techniques were used to prepare libraries and sequence TCR repertoires, to increase sequencing depth and limit assay-specific biases. The study deeply sequenced blood TCR repertoires of about 5 healthy adults to estimate repertoire size and the extent of clonotype sharing between individuals.

The donors were healthy, HIV-negative adults with no recently reported acute infections or vaccinations. All donors were Caucasian adults living in Nashville, Tennessee, USA. CD4+ T cells were enriched through magnetic negative selection, after which naive cells were positively selected on CD45RA and the remaining negative fraction served as the memory subset. Blood was collected by leukapheresis, and PBMCs were isolated by Ficoll-Histopaque density gradient centrifugation and then cryopreserved in liquid nitrogen vapor phase. Purity and quantity of every magnetically sorted T cell population were checked by analytical flow cytometry. Genomic DNA was isolated from every sorted fraction and measured by UV absorbance on a Nanodrop 2000c. For this chain, trimming is 4 bases at the V end and 0 bases at the J end, and the number of junction bases without a gene match is 4. From a lookup of the germline V gene, CDR1 and CDR2 are SGHNT and YENEEA. The CDR3 runs 15 residues from the cysteine to the phenylalanine. Just the 45-base CDR3 DNA is kept, in frame starting at base 1.

Broad study findings and their caveats: Sampling was limited to blood, and TCR repertoires in tissue likely differ from TCR repertoires in blood. Based on pairwise subsampling, the degree of clonotype sharing among donors was expected to be affected by sequencing depth. Because the study included only a small number of donors, the genetic and exposure-history diversity represented was limited. Incomplete sequencing was indicated by rarefaction of sorted-subset datasets, despite the large sequencing depth. Naive subsets generally had larger estimated clonotype richness than memory subsets did. Compared with non-shared clonotypes, clonotypes shared by all four sorted-subset donors had higher generation probabilities. Around 5.4% of naive CD4, around 3.6% of naive CD8, about 2.1% of memory CD4, and 0.4% of memory CD8 clonotypes were shared across several donors.

TCR CDR3 regions were amplified from genomic DNA by multiplex PCR using the deep immunoSEQ assay. Extracted genomic DNA from each cell subset was distributed evenly across all wells of several immunoSEQ 96-well plates, and each plate was treated as a replicate. Each replicate PCR for sorted subsets received about 200 ng genomic DNA, equal to about 30,000 T cell genomes. Purified libraries were quantified with a Qubit 3.0 fluorometer, sized on a Bioanalyzer 2100, and re-quantified with the KAPA Library Quantification kit. Each immunoSEQ 96-well plate was sequenced on its own single-read 150-cycle Illumina NextSeq 550 flow cell. Turning to the authors' computational methods: The immunoSEQ output contained only junctional sequences without quality scores, so filtering could not match that applied to full-length reads. To assign V/J genes and CDR3, sequences were annotated using PyIR, a Python wrapper for IgBLAST v1.9, with IMGT germline references. Any read was removed if the V/J assignment was weak (E-value above 1e-6), the CDR3 was missing, or the read contained stop codons, out-of-frame junctions, or ambiguous translated residues. V3J clonotypes were defined as sequences sharing the same inferred V gene, J gene, and CDR3 amino acid sequence. Percentage overlap between repertoires was computed as shared unique clonotypes divided by the size of the smaller repertoire. RTK rarefaction, the Chao1 estimator, and Recon v2.1 estimates of unobserved clonotypes were used to assess repertoire richness. Generation probabilities were computed with OLGA for all TCRbeta clonotypes obtained by the gDNA method from four donors. TCRdb took this table from immuneACCESS and kept in-frame rearrangements with V and J called. Such tables lack part of the clones; where checked against another copy, unresolved V genes explain under half of the gap, and the rest is unexplained. V and J calls and clone size are as listed in that table; D and trimming were resolved from the DNA. Recorded for this sample are 600,000 to 750,000 clones; 55% to 75% of them occurred a single time. The ten top clones hold roughly 1.8% of the sample.

This clone has just one count. What antigen it recognizes has not been identified. No quality values exist for individual bases; no much larger clone is one base distant. This TCR was recovered from a woman aged 25-40 years in good health. Recombination connected TRBV11-3 to TRBJ1-1; 8 nucleotides in the junction match TRBD1. Sequencing was done on a sample of memory CD4+ T cells sorted from blood. The meaning of the sample's cell subset or site label: CD45RA-negative fraction. The CDR3 in this case is CASSYRDRLNTEAFF. In nucleotide form, the sequence is TGTGCCAGCAGCTACCGGGACAGGCTGAACACTGAAGCTTTCTTT.